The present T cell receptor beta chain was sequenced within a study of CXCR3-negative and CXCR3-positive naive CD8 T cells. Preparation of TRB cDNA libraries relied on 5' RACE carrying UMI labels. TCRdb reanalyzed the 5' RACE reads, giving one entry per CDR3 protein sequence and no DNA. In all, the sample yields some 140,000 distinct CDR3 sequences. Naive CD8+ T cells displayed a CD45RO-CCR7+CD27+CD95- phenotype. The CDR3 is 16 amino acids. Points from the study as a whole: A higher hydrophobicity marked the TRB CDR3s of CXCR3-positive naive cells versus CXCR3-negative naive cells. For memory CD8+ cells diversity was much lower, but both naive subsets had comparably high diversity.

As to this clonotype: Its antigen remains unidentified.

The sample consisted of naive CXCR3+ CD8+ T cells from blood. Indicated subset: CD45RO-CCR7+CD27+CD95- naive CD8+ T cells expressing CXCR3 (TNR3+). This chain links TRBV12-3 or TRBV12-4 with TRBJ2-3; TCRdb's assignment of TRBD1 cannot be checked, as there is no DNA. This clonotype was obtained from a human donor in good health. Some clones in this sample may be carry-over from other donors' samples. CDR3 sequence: CASSFALAPSTDTQYF.